This passage covers 10 T cell receptor beta chains from one sample sequenced in a study of blood T cells in healthy people across ages. With a J-beta primer mix and a sample-barcoded 5' primer, a second PCR ran 7 to 11 cycles. One entry per CDR3 protein results from TCRdb running MiXCR on the 5' RACE reads. The profile shows approximately 1.5 million distinct CDR3 sequences, about 31% of them singletons. The sequenced sample consisted of blood. Receptors were obtained from a young woman in good health.

CDR3 amino acids: CASSQVKAGGYNEQFF. The CDR3 DNA sequence: TGTGCCAGCAGCCAAGTAAAAGCGGGAGGGTACAATGAGCAGTTCTTC. V and J are TRBV3-1 and TRBJ2-1; 10 nucleotides agree with TRBD2. The germline V gene encodes CDR1 LGHDT and CDR2 YNNKEL (reference sequence). Losses at the gene ends were 1 base for V and 4 bases for J; bases not matched to a gene: 4. CDR3 length: 16 amino acids.

V and J are TRBV20-1 and TRBJ2-5; D is unclear. Germline loops: CDR1 DFQATT, CDR2 SNEGSKA (reference sequence). The V gene lost 4 bases and the J gene lost 5 bases, with 8 bases spanning the gap. The CDR3 is made up of 11 amino acids. The CDR3 DNA sequence: TGCAGTGCTAACCTGAGGGAGACCCAGTACTTC. Residues: CSANLRETQYF.

This chain uses TRBV20-1 with TRBJ2-1; 9 bases are shared with TRBD2. This CDR3 contains 15 residues. Germline trimming cut 0 bases from V and 9 bases from J; bases unmatched to any gene: 9. Germline loops: CDR1 DFQATT, CDR2 SNEGSKA (reference sequence). CDR3 DNA sequence: TGCAGTGCTAGAGATGCAGCGGGGGGTCTAAGTGAGCAGTTCTTC. Translation gives CSARDAAGGLSEQFF.

This sequence joins TRBV7-9 and TRBJ2-1; the D gene is possibly TRBD2 (5 bases). CDR1 and CDR2 from the germline V gene are SEHNR and FQNEAQ (reference sequence). The CDR3 is made up of 11 amino acids. V lost 9 bases to trimming and J lost 9 bases, with 12 bases between them. In nucleotides, the CDR3 is TGTGCCAGTATACGGGGAGTTGAGCAGTTCTTC. As protein: CASIRGVEQFF. The full variable domain, rest sourced from reference TRBV7-9 and TRBJ2-1, is DTGVSQNPRHKITKRGQNVTFRCDPISEHNRLYWYRQTLGQGPEFLTYFQNEAQLEKSRLLSDRFSAERPKGSFSTLEIQRTEQGDSAMYLCASIRGVEQFFGPGTRLTVL.

A note on this clonotype: This clone may be a read error of a much larger clone one base away. The chain carries TRBV29-1 and TRBJ2-4, with D perhaps TRBD2 (6 bases). CDR1 and CDR2 (germline): SQVTM, ANQGSEA. The CDR3 runs to 13 residues. The CDR3, as DNA: TGCAGAGTTGTTGTAGCGGACAAAAACATTCAGTACTTC. As protein: CRVVVADKNIQYF.

This chain uses TRBV4-1 with TRBJ1-1; D not certain. Germline loops: CDR1 MGHRA, CDR2 YSYEKL. V lost 3 bases, J lost 7 bases, and 18 bases lay in between. The CDR3 is made up of 15 amino acids. Here the CDR3 DNA reads TGCGCCAGCAGCCAGGTCGGGCCCCGAGGAGGTGAAGCTTTCTTT. Translating it yields CASSQVGPRGGEAFF.

This clonotype was counted ten times or more. This rearrangement joins TRBV29-1 to TRBJ2-3, with 9 bases that match TRBD2. With 3 bases clipped from V and 7 bases from J, the junction kept 8 bases outside the gene matches. The germline CDR1 and CDR2 sequences are SQVTM and ANQGSEA. This CDR3 comprises 14 residues. CDR3 loop: CSVDFLAGINTQYF. The CDR3 nucleotides are TGCAGCGTTGATTTCCTAGCGGGAATAAATACGCAGTATTTT.

This chain's CDR3 is CASSLANRVATTEAFF. The CDR3 DNA is TGTGCCAGCAGCTTAGCGAACAGGGTAGCGACCACTGAAGCTTTCTTT. The gene calls are TRBV7-2 and TRBJ1-1, with D maybe TRBD1 (6 bases). The length of the CDR3 is 16 residues. Germline values: CDR1 SGHTA, CDR2 FQGNSA. V lost 0 bases and J 4 bases, leaving 15 bases between the germline ends.

The V call is TRBV10-3, the J call TRBJ1-1, with D perhaps TRBD1 (6 bases). The germline V and J ends were trimmed by 0 bases and 7 bases, with 15 bases remaining between them. Germline CDR1 is ENHRY and CDR2 is SYGVKD. This CDR3 spans 15 amino acids. The CDR3 here is CAISESIPGVGEAFF. CDR3 nucleotide sequence: TGTGCCATCAGTGAGTCGATTCCAGGGGTCGGTGAAGCTTTCTTT.

The chain has TRBV28 and TRBJ2-5, with D unclear. Germline loops: CDR1 MDHEN, CDR2 SYDVKM. This CDR3 spans 13 amino acids. The V end lost 6 bases, the J end lost 3 bases, and 11 bases lay between the germline ends. This CDR3 reads CASSALRKETQYF. The CDR3 DNA reads as TGTGCCAGCAGCGCGTTGAGGAAAGAGACCCAGTACTTC. The full variable domain, its missing parts supplied by reference TRBV28 and TRBJ2-5, is DVKVTQSSRYLVKRTGEKVFLECVQDMDHENMFWYRQDPGLGLRLIYFSYDVKMKEKGDIPEGYSVSREKKERFSLILESASTNQTSMYLCASSALRKETQYFGPGTRLLVL.